This TCR beta chain was identified in a study of cytomegalovirus exposure and HLA in healthy donors. The donors comprised healthy bone marrow donors. V shed 6 bases and J shed 1 base, with 9 bases lying between them. The germline gives CDR1 MNHEY, CDR2 SVGAGI. The CDR3 length is 13 residues. It was with 60 Vbeta and 13 Jbeta primers that the PCR ran. Produced via immunoSEQ multiplex PCR; TCRdb's table is partial and in-frame only. The sample contains about 120,000 clones, roughly four fifths of which appear only once. For this clone: Its antigen is currently unknown.

Study results and limitations: Researchers reportedly found TCR beta sequences accurately predicted most subjects' HLA-A and HLA-B alleles. It was reportedly the case that the classifier diagnosed cytomegalovirus status with high specificity and sensitivity. In vitro experiments confirmed that three CMV-associated chains were specific for CMV antigens.

Sequencing was performed on PBMCs. This TCR was recovered from a man between 40 and 49 years old in good health and CMV-seronegative. This chain joins TRBV6-5 and TRBJ1-2; D call uncertain. Here the CDR3 reads CASRPGINYGYTF. The CDR3 nucleotides are TGTGCCAGCAGGCCGGGGATTAACTATGGCTACACCTTC.